The next 14 T cell receptor beta chains were all read from a single sample in a study of T cell repertoires in cytomegalovirus infection (dated by TCRdb to between 2018 and 2020). These TCRs' antigens remain unknown. The sequencer listed for this sample is Illumina HiSeq 1500. TCRdb redid the processing of the public reads, applying fastp at Q25 and MiXCR, and retained in-frame beta chains. CDR3 protein sequences are deduplicated, and each keeps its most common genes and DNA. This sample comprises approximately 280,000 distinct CDR3 sequences, less than 25% of them detected only once. The ten largest make up approximately 19% of the sample. Sample treatment or condition, as interpreted from the label and publication: in vitro stimulation with specific CMV peptide epitopes to enrich CMV-specific T cells. Sample: cultured PBMCs, taken from culture after CMV antigen stimulation. The source is a human donor in good health (CMV status not recorded). Some clones in this sample may be carry-over from other donors' samples.

This clonotype occurred a few times. V is TRBV4-1 and J is TRBJ2-3; TRBD2 aligns across 9 bases. The CDR3 spans 17 residues. With 4 bases clipped from V and 3 bases from J, the junction kept 11 bases outside the gene matches. The germline V gene has CDR1 MGHRA and CDR2 YSYEKL. DNA of the CDR3: TGCGCCAGCAGCCCAGGGACCCTAGCGGGAATAACAGATACGCAGTATTTT. Amino acids: CASSPGTLAGITDTQYF.

V usage is TRBV6-5 and J usage is TRBJ2-2; D is unresolved. The germline V gene encodes CDR1 MNHEY and CDR2 SVGAGI. The CDR3 loop spans 16 amino acids. Trimming cost V 4 bases and J 9 bases, with 21 bases left between them. In DNA, the CDR3 is TGTGCCAGCAGTTTGGGAAACTACCCCTCGCCACGGGAGCTGTTTTTT. It codes for CASSLGNYPSPRELFF.

In its sample, this clonotype was seen once. This chain links TRBV7-2 with TRBJ2-2, with D possibly TRBD2 on 6 matching bases. Germline V gene data show CDR1 as SGHTA and CDR2 as FQGNSA. Trimming removed 2 bases at V and 4 bases at J, with 14 bases between. The CDR3 contains 16 residues. The CDR3 sequence is CASSLLLARGTGELFF. The CDR3 nucleotides read TGTGCCAGCAGCTTATTACTAGCCCGAGGCACCGGGGAGCTGTTTTTT.

In its sample, this clonotype was seen a few times. V gene TRBV11-3 combines with J gene TRBJ2-7; 10 positions agree with TRBD1. The V gene end was trimmed by 5 bases and the J gene end by 2 bases; junction bases not matched to a gene: 9. In germline, CDR1 is SGHNT, CDR2 YENEEA. The CDR3 is 16 amino acids. The CDR3 is CASSLTAGQGAYEQYV. CDR3 nucleotides: TGTGCCAGCAGCCTAACCGCCGGACAGGGGGCCTACGAGCAGTACGTC.

The V call is TRBV12-3 or TRBV12-4, the J call TRBJ2-3; tentatively, D is TRBD1 or TRBD2 (6 bases each). V gave up 6 bases and J gave up 5 bases, with 24 bases separating them. This CDR3 is 17 amino acids long. The CDR3 sequence: CASSPTPRGVLVDTQYF. CDR3 bases: TGTGCCAGCAGCCCCACCCCAAGGGGGGTGTTGGTAGATACGCAGTATTTT.

The chain is built from TRBV7-9 and TRBJ1-2; weak D call: TRBD1 (5 bases). CDR3 length: 18 residues. Trimming took 2 bases from V and 0 from J, leaving 19 bases between them. The germline CDR1 and CDR2 sequences are SEHNR and FQNEAQ (reference sequence). The CDR3 nucleotides are TGTGCCAGCAGCTTAATTCAAGCTCGGGGGTTTTCTAACTATGGCTACACCTTC. It yields the protein CASSLIQARGFSNYGYTF.

This rearrangement joins TRBV28 to TRBJ2-7, with D possibly being TRBD1 (5 bases). The germline gives CDR1 MDHEN, CDR2 SYDVKM. V was trimmed by 3 bases and J by 0 bases, leaving 12 bases between them. The CDR3 runs to 15 residues. This CDR3 reads CASSFSGMVSYEQYF. CDR3 bases: TGTGCCAGCAGTTTTTCAGGGATGGTCTCCTACGAGCAGTACTTC.

This clonotype has only a few counts. V and J are TRBV19 and TRBJ1-1, with a weak D call TRBD1 (5 bases). The CDR3 length is 14 residues. The germline gives CDR1 LNHDA, CDR2 SQIVND (reference sequence). Deletions cut 6 bases from V and 0 bases from J, with 11 bases between. The chain's CDR3 is CASSGGTLNTEAFF. The CDR3 DNA sequence: TGTGCCAGTAGCGGGGGGACCCTGAACACTGAAGCTTTCTTT.

This clonotype was observed many times. This chain connects TRBV7-8 to TRBJ2-7, with TRBD2 matching 7 bases. The germline CDR1 and CDR2 sequences are SGHVS and FQNEAQ. The V segment lost 2 bases and the J segment 4 bases; nucleotides outside the gene matches: 20. This CDR3 is built from 19 residues. CDR3 DNA: TGTGCCAGCAGCTTAACCGTTGGAAGGGGCGGGAGCTATCGGTACGAGCAGTACTTC. Protein sequence: CASSLTVGRGGSYRYEQYF.

The chain is built from TRBV7-2 and TRBJ1-4, with D tentatively TRBD1 (6 bases). V was trimmed by 4 bases and J by 4 bases, leaving 13 bases between them. The CDR3 contains 15 residues. From germline, CDR1 is SGHTA and CDR2 FQGNSA. The CDR3 spells CASSSNRDGNEKLFF. The DNA for the CDR3 is TGTGCCAGCAGCTCCAACAGGGATGGTAATGAAAAACTGTTTTTT.

The J gene is TRBJ1-1, the V gene TRBV11-3; D is unresolved. The CDR3 runs 13 residues. With 4 bases removed from V and 4 bases from J, the gap between germline ends came to 10 bases. Germline V gene data show CDR1 as SGHNT and CDR2 as YENEEA. CDR3 DNA: TGTGCCAGCAGCTCGGACTTTGCCACTGAAGCTTTCTTT. It encodes CASSSDFATEAFF. Supplemented by reference TRBV11-3 and TRBJ1-1, the full variable domain reads EAGVVQSPRYKIIEKKQPVAFWCNPISGHNTLYWYLQNLGQGPELLIRYENEEAVDDSQLPKDRFSAERLKGVDSTLKIQPAELGDSAVYLCASSSDFATEAFFGQGTRLTVV.

This clonotype turned up a few times. The rearrangement uses TRBV29-1 and TRBJ2-5; TRBD1 matches 9 bases. The germline CDR1 and CDR2 sequences are SQVTM and ANQGSEA. CDR3 length: 12 residues. The CDR3 region is CTYSGTGETQYF. The DNA for the CDR3 is TGCACCTACTCAGGGACAGGGGAGACCCAGTACTTC.

This clonotype was detected many times. The gene calls are TRBV12-3 or TRBV12-4 and TRBJ1-1; the D gene is possibly TRBD1 (5 bases). The CDR3 contains 13 residues. V was trimmed by 3 bases and J by 4 bases, leaving 9 bases between them. In DNA form, the CDR3 reads TGTGCCAGCAGTTTGAGTGGGGCCACTGAAGCTTTCTTT. This sequence encodes CASSLSGATEAFF.

This clonotype was observed many times. A much larger clone differs by one base, so this may be a read error. The J gene is TRBJ1-1, the V gene TRBV7-9; D unresolved. Germline V CDR1 and CDR2: SEHNR, FQNEAQ (reference sequence). The CDR3 loop spans 13 amino acids. The V and J ends lost 2 bases and 1 base respectively, with 5 bases between them. The CDR3 here is CASSLKANTEAFF. The CDR3 DNA is TGTGCCAGCAGCTTAAAGGCGAACACTGAAGCTTTCTTT.